The 25 T cell receptor beta chains reported below all come from one sample, sequenced in a study of T cells in Graves' hyperthyroidism and ophthalmopathy. TCR beta CDR3 regions were amplified from RNA transcripts. During a first-round RT-PCR of the TCR CDR3, the HTBI primer set was used. From the multiplex PCR reads, TCRdb called clonotypes with MiXCR, one entry per CDR3 protein. The table shows hundreds of thousands of distinct CDR3 sequences, with over 15% occurring only once. Sequenced input: blood. Receptors originate from a woman between 18 and 30 years old with Graves' ophthalmopathy.

This clonotype was seen many times. The J gene is TRBJ1-4, the V gene TRBV28; D is undetermined. This CDR3 comprises 14 residues. V shed 6 bases and J shed 7 bases, with 15 bases lying between them. CDR1 and CDR2 from the germline V gene are MDHEN and SYDVKM. Here the CDR3 reads CASSDRRESEKLFF. The CDR3 DNA follows: TGTGCCAGCAGCGATCGCAGAGAGAGTGAAAAACTGTTTTTT.

The V and J genes are TRBV6-5 and TRBJ1-5, with 9 bases matching TRBD1. J was trimmed by 0 bases and V by 0 bases; bases with no gene match: 3. The CDR3 totals 17 residues. Per germline, CDR1 MNHEY and CDR2 SVGAGI. The DNA for the CDR3 is TGTGCCAGCAGTTACTCCGGGACAGGGATTAGCAATCAGCCCCAGCATTTT. Its translation: CASSYSGTGISNQPQHF.

This sequence joins TRBV5-1 and TRBJ2-1; maybe TRBD1 (6 bases). The CDR3 totals 15 residues. V shed 2 bases and J shed 10 bases, with 19 bases lying between them. Germline loops: CDR1 SGHRS, CDR2 YFSETQ. CDR3 protein: CASSFTGTLFWEQFF. In DNA form, the CDR3 reads TGCGCCAGCAGCTTCACCGGGACACTGTTTTGGGAGCAGTTCTTC.

This clonotype was seen many times. For the CDR3, the DNA is TGTGCCAGCACCCCCCGCGGCCTCTCCTACAATGAGCAGTTCTTC. The encoded protein is CASTPRGLSYNEQFF. The V call is TRBV3-1, the J call TRBJ2-1, with D hard to call. CDR1 is LGHDT, CDR2 YNNKEL, per germline (reference sequence). V was shortened by 7 bases and J by 0 bases, with 13 bases between the two germline ends. The length of the CDR3 is 15 residues.

This clonotype was recorded many times. This chain connects TRBV2 to TRBJ1-5; the match to TRBD1 covers 11 bases. This CDR3 has 14 amino acids. The germline V gene encodes CDR1 SNHLY and CDR2 FYNNEI. Trimming at V came to 4 bases and at J to 5 bases, leaving 1 base not matched to a gene. The CDR3 sequence is CASSGDRGDQPQHF. CDR3 DNA: TGTGCCAGCAGTGGGGACAGGGGGGATCAGCCCCAGCATTTT.

This clonotype was seen ten or more times. The rearrangement uses TRBV5-1 and TRBJ2-3; D call uncertain. The CDR3 runs 13 residues. Deletions cut 1 base from V and 3 bases from J, with 6 bases between. Germline V gives CDR1 SGHRS, CDR2 YFSETQ. DNA of the CDR3: TGCGCCAGCAGCTTGAAAGATACAGATACGCAGTATTTT. This sequence encodes CASSLKDTDTQYF.

The chain uses TRBV28 and TRBJ2-7; 15 bases map to TRBD2. Trimming at V came to 5 bases and at J to 3 bases, leaving 17 bases not matched to a gene. This CDR3 contains 20 residues. The germline gives CDR1 MDHEN, CDR2 SYDVKM. CDR3 sequence: CASSPVRTSGRAREFYEQYF. The CDR3 nucleotides are TGTGCCAGCAGTCCCGTCCGGACTAGCGGGAGGGCCAGGGAGTTCTACGAGCAGTACTTC.

This chain connects TRBV27 to TRBJ2-7; TRBD2 agrees at 14 bases. CDR3 length equals 17 residues. Germline-derived CDR1 and CDR2 are MNHEY and SMNVEV (reference sequence). Trimming at V came to 6 bases and at J to 2 bases, leaving 9 bases not matched to a gene. The CDR3 DNA sequence: TGTGCCAGCAGCAACCCGGGACTAGCGGGGGTAACCTACGAGCAGTACTTC. Its protein is CASSNPGLAGVTYEQYF.

This clonotype was observed many times. This chain connects TRBV28 to TRBJ1-6, with D unclear. CDR3 size: 14 residues. Trimming stripped 2 bases from V and 4 bases from J, with 6 bases between. Germline V gene sequence: CDR1 MDHEN, CDR2 SYDVKM. The CDR3 DNA follows: TGTGCCAGCAGTTTAGGGAGGTATAATTCACCCCTCCACTTT. Its protein product is CASSLGRYNSPLHF. Supplemented by reference TRBV28 and TRBJ1-6, the full variable domain reads DVKVTQSSRYLVKRTGEKVFLECVQDMDHENMFWYRQDPGLGLRLIYFSYDVKMKEKGDIPEGYSVSREKKERFSLILESASTNQTSMYLCASSLGRYNSPLHFGNGTRLTVT.

In the case of this clonotype: This may be a read error: a much more frequent sequence differs by one nucleotide. The V call is TRBV20-1, the J call TRBJ2-3; 7 bases line up with TRBD2. This CDR3 region has 16 residues. V shed 5 bases and J 0 bases; nucleotides not matched to a gene: 11. Germline V gives CDR1 DFQATT, CDR2 SNEGSKA (reference sequence). The CDR3: CSAHWGGAGSTDTQYF. CDR3 coding DNA: TGCAGTGCTCATTGGGGAGGGGCCGGGAGCACAGATACGCAGTATTTT.

This clonotype has at least ten counts. The chain couples TRBV5-1 to TRBJ2-1, with unresolved D. Deletions cut 1 base from V and 5 bases from J, with 7 bases between. Germline V gene sequence: CDR1 SGHRS, CDR2 YFSETQ. The CDR3 totals 13 residues. CDR3 nucleotides: TGCGCCAGCAGCTTGTGGAACGACAATGAGCAGTTCTTC. Amino acid sequence: CASSLWNDNEQFF.

This clonotype appeared many times. This sequence joins TRBV7-2 and TRBJ1-2; 7 nucleotides agree with TRBD1. The CDR3 has 13 amino acids. V lost 3 bases and J lost 8; bases outside the gene matches: 6. CDR1 is SGHTA and CDR2 is FQGNSA in the germline V gene. The CDR3 bases are TGTGCCAGCAGCTTTAAGGGGGCGCAAGGCTACACCTTC. This codes for CASSFKGAQGYTF.

This clonotype was recorded many times. The gene calls are TRBV13 and TRBJ2-7; D not resolved. CDR1 is PRHDT, CDR2 FYEKMQ, per germline (reference sequence). Deletions cut 1 base from V and 4 bases from J, with 11 bases between. The CDR3 spans 14 residues. The CDR3 coding sequence is TGTGCCAGCAGCTTAGAATCCGGCGCTTACGAGCAGTACTTC. Translated: CASSLESGAYEQYF.

The rearrangement uses TRBV27 and TRBJ1-6, with D hard to call. The CDR3 is 17 residues long. V was pared by 5 bases and J by 3 bases, with 17 bases between. Looked up from germline, CDR1 is MNHEY and CDR2 is SMNVEV (reference sequence). The CDR3 protein is CASSEDLRPSYNSPLHF. The CDR3 coding sequence is TGTGCCAGCAGTGAAGACCTAAGACCCAGCTATAATTCACCCCTCCACTTT.

In this sample, this clonotype turned up many times. V gene TRBV20-1 combines with J gene TRBJ1-5; TRBD1 aligns across 8 bases. Per germline, CDR1 DFQATT and CDR2 SNEGSKA (reference sequence). The CDR3 consists of 15 residues. The junction had 6 bases not matched to a gene; V was cut back by 4 bases and J by 1 base. CDR3 DNA: TGCAGTGCTATACGATCAGGGGGCAGCAATCAGCCCCAGCATTTT. This codes for CSAIRSGGSNQPQHF.

This clonotype was recorded many times. The chain carries TRBV20-1 and TRBJ2-5; unclear D gene. Germline V gene data show CDR1 as DFQATT and CDR2 as SNEGSKA (reference sequence). The CDR3 runs to 13 residues. Trimming pared 3 bases from V and 4 bases from J, leaving 12 bases between. CDR3 loop: CSASVWLGETQYF. The CDR3 DNA is TGCAGTGCTAGCGTGTGGCTAGGAGAGACCCAGTACTTC.

In its sample, this clonotype was seen many times. J is TRBJ1-2 and V is TRBV3-1; 9 positions match TRBD1. Germline CDR1 is LGHDT and CDR2 is YNNKEL (reference sequence). The CDR3 is 14 residues long. V lost 3 bases to trimming and J lost 5 bases; unmatched junction nucleotides: 4. The CDR3, as DNA: TGTGCCAGCAGCCACGAGGACAGGGGTTATGGCTACACCTTC. This encodes CASSHEDRGYGYTF.

This clonotype was counted once. V usage is TRBV7-2 and J usage is TRBJ2-7, with 14 bases fitting TRBD2. The ends lost 5 bases at V and 5 bases at J; junction bases unmatched: 8. Germline CDR1 SGHTA, CDR2 FQGNSA. The CDR3 sequence is 16 residues long. CDR3 loop: CASSNTGTSGSHEQYF. The CDR3 DNA sequence: TGTGCCAGCAGCAACACCGGGACTAGCGGGAGCCACGAGCAGTACTTC.

This clonotype came up many times. The chain couples TRBV6-2 or TRBV6-3 to TRBJ2-3; D possibly corresponds to TRBD2 (6 bases). Per germline, CDR1 MNHEY and CDR2 SVGEGT. V lost 2 bases and J 1 base, leaving 16 bases between the germline ends. CDR3 length: 17 amino acids. The CDR3, as DNA: TGTGCCAGCAGTTACCGCCGGGACTTCTGTTGCACAGATACGCAGTATTTT. The encoded protein is CASSYRRDFCCTDTQYF.

This clonotype was detected many times. A read error may produce the germline difference seen at one junction end. The CDR3 is CASSQTGTGDTEAFF. The CDR3 DNA reads TGCGCCAGCAGCCAAACCGGGACAGGGGACACCGAAGCTTTCTTT. This chain links TRBV4-1 with TRBJ1-1, with 10 nucleotides matching TRBD1. Germline CDR1 reads MGHRA; CDR2 reads YSYEKL. CDR3 length: 15 amino acids.

The chain couples TRBV7-8 to TRBJ1-2; no definite D call. The CDR3 is 13 amino acids. With 5 bases removed from V and 3 bases from J, the gap between germline ends came to 10 bases. CDR1 SGHVS and CDR2 FQNEAQ come from the germline V gene. The CDR3 DNA reads as TGTGCCAGCAGCCTGGGAGGAGACTATGGCTACACCTTC. Residues: CASSLGGDYGYTF.

This clonotype was seen many times. The chain links TRBV28 to TRBJ1-1; D gene uncertain. Germline CDR1 MDHEN, CDR2 SYDVKM. The CDR3 extends over 14 amino acids. V was pared by 1 base and J by 1 base, with 7 bases between. The CDR3 bases are TGTGCCAGCAGTTTATCTTACAGGAACACTGAAGCTTTCTTT. Translation gives CASSLSYRNTEAFF.

The sample holds many counts of this clonotype. V is TRBV7-9 and J is TRBJ1-1; no firm D call. The CDR3 consists of 13 residues. The germline gives CDR1 SEHNR, CDR2 FQNEAQ (reference sequence). V lost 3 bases to trimming and J lost 5 bases, with 10 bases between them. CDR3: CASSFPGRTEAFF. The CDR3 DNA follows: TGTGCCAGCAGCTTTCCAGGTCGGACTGAAGCTTTCTTT.

This clonotype showed up many times. This chain links TRBV28 with TRBJ2-3; TRBD2 agrees at 10 bases. The V gene's germline CDR1 is MDHEN and CDR2 SYDVKM. The CDR3 totals 16 residues. J was trimmed by 7 bases and V by 5 bases; bases with no gene match: 12. The DNA of the CDR3 is TGTGCCAGCAGTCCCACCCGCCTAGCGGGAGCCTATACGCAGTATTTT. Its protein is CASSPTRLAGAYTQYF.

Ten or more counts support this clonotype. J is TRBJ1-1 and V is TRBV7-2; D is unresolved. V lost 3 bases and J lost 0, with 11 bases in between. The CDR3 length is 15 residues. Germline V gene lookup returns CDR1 SGHTA and CDR2 FQGNSA. Here the CDR3 reads CASSLSVSMNTEAFF. CDR3 sequence (DNA): TGTGCCAGCAGCTTGTCAGTCTCCATGAACACTGAAGCTTTCTTT. The full variable domain, with the rest looked up from reference TRBV7-2 and TRBJ1-1, is GAGVSQSPSNKVTEKGKDVELRCDPISGHTALYWYRQSLGQGLEFLIYFQGNSAPDKSGLPSDRFSAERTGGSVSTLTIQRTQQEDSAVYLCASSLSVSMNTEAFFGQGTRLTVV.